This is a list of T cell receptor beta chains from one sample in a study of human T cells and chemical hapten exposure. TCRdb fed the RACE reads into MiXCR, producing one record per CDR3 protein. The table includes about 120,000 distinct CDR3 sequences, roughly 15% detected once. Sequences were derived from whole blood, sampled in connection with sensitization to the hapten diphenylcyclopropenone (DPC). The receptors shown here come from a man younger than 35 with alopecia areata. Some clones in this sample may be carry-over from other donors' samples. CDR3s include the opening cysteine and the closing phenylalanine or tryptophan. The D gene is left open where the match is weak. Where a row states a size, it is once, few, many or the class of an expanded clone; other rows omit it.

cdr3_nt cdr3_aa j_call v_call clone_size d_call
TGCAGTACCAGGGTAACTAGCACAGATACGCAGTATTTT CSTRVTSTDTQYF TRBJ2-3 TRBV20-1 . .
TGTGCCAGCAGTCCCAGTCCCTACAATGAGCAGTTCTTC CASSPSPYNEQFF TRBJ2-1 TRBV2 few .
TGTGCCAGCAAATTACAGTCTCAGCCCCAGCATTTT CASKLQSQPQHF TRBJ1-5 TRBV28 . .
TGTGCCAGCAGTTACTCGGGACTAGCGGGGTACGAGCAGTACTTC CASSYSGLAGYEQYF TRBJ2-7 TRBV6-5 . TRBD2
TGTGCCAGCAGGGCCGGGACAGGGTATGGGACCCAGTACTTC CASRAGTGYGTQYF TRBJ2-5 TRBV7-2 few TRBD1
TGTGCCAGCTCACCCTCGACTAGCACAGATACGCAGTATTTT CASSPSTSTDTQYF TRBJ2-3 TRBV18 few .
TGCGCCAGCAGCCAAGATCCGGCTAGGTGGGATACGCAGTATTTT CASSQDPARWDTQYF TRBJ2-3 TRBV4-3 few .
TGTGCCAGCAGTTACCGAACCTACAATGAGCAGTTCTTC CASSYRTYNEQFF TRBJ2-1 TRBV6-6 . .
TGTGCCAGCAGTTTAGTCCCCGCAGGGGGCATCGGGGAGCTGTTTTTT CASSLVPAGGIGELFF TRBJ2-2 TRBV27 few TRBD1
TGTGCCAGCAGCCGGAGGCAGGGCCCAGATACGCAGTATTTT CASSRRQGPDTQYF TRBJ2-3 TRBV3-1 . .
TGCGCCAGCAGGGACACGCTCCTGAGTACGCAGTATTTT CASRDTLLSTQYF TRBJ2-3 TRBV10-1 few .
TGCAGCGTTGAAGATGGAGGAGATGAGCAGTTCTTC CSVEDGGDEQFF TRBJ2-1 TRBV29-1 . .
TGTGCCAGCAGCTTCAACATAGGGGGACCTCAACGGAGACAGAATGAGCAGTTCTTC CASSFNIGGPQRRQNEQFF TRBJ2-1 TRBV11-2 . .
TGTGCCAGCAGCCCTATTGTGGGTCCCTATGGCTACACCTTC CASSPIVGPYGYTF TRBJ1-2 TRBV7-6 few .
TGTGCCAGTCGCACCGGGACAGGGGTGTTTGCGGCCGGGGAGCTGTTTTTT CASRTGTGVFAAGELFF TRBJ2-2 TRBV2 few TRBD1
TGTGCTAGTGGTTTGCCCTACAGGGGTAATGAAAAACTGTTTTTT CASGLPYRGNEKLFF TRBJ1-4 TRBV12-5 few TRBD1
TGCGCCAGCAGCCAAGTAGTTTTGGGGACGTACACTGAAGCTTTCTTT CASSQVVLGTYTEAFF TRBJ1-1 TRBV4-3 few .
TGTGCCAGCTCACGGGGTGTACAGGGAATCACTGAAGCTTTCTTT CASSRGVQGITEAFF TRBJ1-1 TRBV18 . .
TGCGCCAGCAGCCCCCCTAGGGGCTATAATGAGCAGTTCTTC CASSPPRGYNEQFF TRBJ2-1 TRBV4-1 few .
TGTGCCAGCAGCCATTATCCGGGACAGGGGGCGAATTCACCCCTCCACTTT CASSHYPGQGANSPLHF TRBJ1-6 TRBV27 . TRBD1
TGTGCCAGCAGCCACCGGGACAGGGGTTGGTATGGCTACACCTTC CASSHRDRGWYGYTF TRBJ1-2 TRBV3-1 few TRBD1
TGTGCCAGCTCCGTCCAGACTCGCACAGATACGCAGTATTTT CASSVQTRTDTQYF TRBJ2-3 TRBV18 . .
TGTGCCAGCAGTTATGGACAGAGTTACGAGCAGTACTTC CASSYGQSYEQYF TRBJ2-7 TRBV27 . .
TGCGCCAGCAGTCACCCGCAGGGGGATAGAGCAGATACGCAGTATTTT CASSHPQGDRADTQYF TRBJ2-3 TRBV5-1 few TRBD1
TGTGCCAGCAGTCCGAACGGACTAGCTACCACAGATACGCAGTATTTT CASSPNGLATTDTQYF TRBJ2-3 TRBV27 . TRBD2
TGTGCCAGCAGCTTAATCTCAACAACTAATGAAAAACTGTTTTTT CASSLISTTNEKLFF TRBJ1-4 TRBV7-9 few .
TGTGCCAGCAGCTTAGGGACAGGTACAAACAATGAGCAGTTCTTC CASSLGTGTNNEQFF TRBJ2-1 TRBV11-2 few TRBD1
TGTGCCAGCAGCCCAGGGGTCAGAAGCTCCTACAATGAGCAGTTCTTC CASSPGVRSSYNEQFF TRBJ2-1 TRBV11-2 few .
TGCAGCGTTGAACGCCTGAACACTGAAGCTTTCTTT CSVERLNTEAFF TRBJ1-1 TRBV29-1 few .
TGCAGTGCTAGAGGGAGGTTCTCCTATAATTCACCCCTCCACTTT CSARGRFSYNSPLHF TRBJ1-6 TRBV20-1 few .
TGTGCCAGCAGCCCGGTGTGGGGGCCGATGAACACTGAAGCTTTCTTT CASSPVWGPMNTEAFF TRBJ1-1 TRBV11-2 . .
TGTGCCAGCAGCTTACGGACAGGGGGCACGGGAGAGACCCAGTACTTC CASSLRTGGTGETQYF TRBJ2-5 TRBV11-3 many TRBD1
TGTGCCAGCAGCTTGCTCCGGGAAGCTTTCTTT CASSLLREAFF TRBJ1-1 TRBV13 few .
TGTGCCAGCAGCTTATGGGGCAGGGAAGAGACCCAGTACTTC CASSLWGREETQYF TRBJ2-5 TRBV7-6 . .
TGTGCCAGCAGCGTAGCTTCGACTAGAATCAATGAGCAGTTCTTC CASSVASTRINEQFF TRBJ2-1 TRBV9 . .
TGTGCCAGCAGTCTCCTCCCGGAGACAGCATCTTACGAGCAGTACTTC CASSLLPETASYEQYF TRBJ2-7 TRBV9 . .
TGTGCCAGCAGCTTAGCGAGGGGGAACACTGAAGCTTTCTTT CASSLARGNTEAFF TRBJ1-1 TRBV7-2 many .
TGCGCCAGCAGCCCCGCCGTCCCTCCCTTCTCTGGGGCCAACGTCCTGACTTTC CASSPAVPPFSGANVLTF TRBJ2-6 TRBV4-3 . .
TGTGCCAGCTCACCACCTACTCCAGGGCCTGGCTACACCTTC CASSPPTPGPGYTF TRBJ1-2 TRBV18 . .
TGTGCCAGCAGTTCGACAGAGAGCTCCTACGAGCAGTACTTC CASSSTESSYEQYF TRBJ2-7 TRBV28 . .
TGTGCCAGCAGCACTTCGGCGGATACGCAGTATTTT CASSTSADTQYF TRBJ2-3 TRBV7-2 . .
TGCGCCAGCAGCCAAGTCGGACGGAGCTCCTACAATGAGCAGTTCTTC CASSQVGRSSYNEQFF TRBJ2-1 TRBV4-1 few .
TGTGCCAGCAGCTTCCCCGAGAGGGGAGAGACCCAGTACTTC CASSFPERGETQYF TRBJ2-5 TRBV5-4 few .
TGTGCCAGCAGTACCCCAGGACAGGGGAATCAGCCCCAGCATTTT CASSTPGQGNQPQHF TRBJ1-5 TRBV28 many TRBD1
TGTGCCAGCAGTTACGGATCTTCAGGGGTCCGTGAAGCTTTCTTT CASSYGSSGVREAFF TRBJ1-1 TRBV6-5 . .
TGTGCCAGCTCACCTTCAATCGGGAAGAGCACTGAAGCTTTCTTT CASSPSIGKSTEAFF TRBJ1-1 TRBV18 few .
TGCGCCAGCAGCTCATTACAGGGTGCCGGGGAGCTGTTTTTT CASSSLQGAGELFF TRBJ2-2 TRBV5-1 . .
TGCAGCGTTGTGGTTAACACTGAAGCTTTCTTT CSVVVNTEAFF TRBJ1-1 TRBV29-1 many .
TGTGCCAGCCAGGACCTAGACACCTTC CASQDLDTF TRBJ1-2 TRBV6-1 . .
TGTGCCAGCAGCCAGACGGGAAATACTGAAGCTTTCTTT CASSQTGNTEAFF TRBJ1-1 TRBV7-3 many .
TGTGCCAGCAGCTTACGCAGGGACGCTGTTTACAATGAGCAGTTCTTC CASSLRRDAVYNEQFF TRBJ2-1 TRBV11-3 . .
TGTGCCAGCAGTACACGACCCCTATATGCGGGGCCTTCCGGGACAGGGGGGCACGAGCAGTACTTC CASSTRPLYAGPSGTGGHEQYF TRBJ2-7 TRBV27 few TRBD1
TGCGCCAGCAGCCGACAGGGTGGAGGGGAGACCCAGTACTTC CASSRQGGGETQYF TRBJ2-5 TRBV5-1 . .
TGTGCCAGCAGCCAAGGTGGGATGGGAAATCAGCCCCAGCATTTT CASSQGGMGNQPQHF TRBJ1-5 TRBV4-2 few .
TGCGCCAGCAGTGCCAGCTCCTACAATGAGCAGTTCTTC CASSASSYNEQFF TRBJ2-1 TRBV10-2 many .